These 20 T cell receptor beta chains were all obtained from the same sample, sequenced in a study of T cell responses to AZD1222 COVID-19 vaccine. Sequencing was performed with immunoSEQ multiplex PCR; in TCRdb, only in-frame clones are kept and a portion is missing. The sample comprises some 170,000 clones, around 92% of which are singletons, and around 4.4% rests with the top ten. This specimen was peripheral blood, taken on day 0 of MenACWY control vaccination. These receptors originate from an adult in good health.

The rearrangement links TRBV29-1 to TRBJ2-7; 7 bases are shared with TRBD1. The CDR3 contains 15 residues. Per the germline V gene, CDR1 is SQVTM and CDR2 is ANQGSEA. The V segment lost 5 bases and the J segment 4 bases; nucleotides outside the gene matches: 14. The CDR3 DNA reads TGCAGCGTTACAGGGGCCCCCCCAACCACTTACGAGCAGTACTTC. The encoded protein is CSVTGAPPTTYEQYF.

The chain recombines TRBV7-2 with TRBJ2-1, with D tentatively TRBD1 (5 bases). The length of the CDR3 is 15 residues. With 4 bases removed from V and 9 bases from J, the gap between germline ends came to 19 bases. In germline, CDR1 is SGHTA, CDR2 FQGNSA. The CDR3 reads CASSSQGRVRSEQFF. Here the CDR3 DNA reads TGTGCCAGCAGCTCCCAGGGCAGGGTGAGAAGTGAGCAGTTCTTC.

The genes are TRBV10-1 and TRBJ1-1, with a weak D call TRBD1 (5 bases). With 0 bases removed from V and 11 bases from J, the gap between germline ends came to 16 bases. The CDR3 has 14 residues. Germline V gene lookup returns CDR1 WNHNN and CDR2 SYGVQD (reference sequence). The CDR3 here is CASSESGDGGWAFF. The CDR3 DNA is TGCGCCAGCAGTGAGTCGGGGGACGGCGGTTGGGCTTTCTTT.

The gene calls are TRBV5-4 and TRBJ1-1, with a weak D call TRBD1 (6 bases). The V gene lost 1 base and the J gene lost 7 bases, with 14 bases spanning the gap. The CDR3 totals 14 residues. Germline V lookup: CDR1 SGHNT, CDR2 YYREEE (reference sequence). The CDR3 spells CASSLMGGRLEAFF. CDR3 coding DNA: TGTGCCAGCAGCTTGATGGGGGGGCGCCTTGAAGCTTTCTTT. Full variable domain (missing parts from reference TRBV5-4 and TRBJ1-1): ETGVTQSPTHLIKTRGQQVTLRCSSQSGHNTVSWYQQALGQGPQFIFQYYREEENGRGNFPPRFSGLQFPNYSSELNVNALELDDSALYLCASSLMGGRLEAFFGQGTRLTVV.

The chain carries TRBV11-3 and TRBJ2-3; TRBD1 or TRBD2 may be the D gene (7 bases each). CDR1 SGHNT and CDR2 YENEEA come from the germline V gene. The V end was cut by 4 bases, the J end by 4 bases, with 18 bases between. The CDR3 spans 16 residues. DNA for the CDR3: TGTGCCAGCAGCTCCCAGGGGGGGGGATGGCCAGATACGCAGTATTTT. Protein: CASSSQGGGWPDTQYF.

This chain links TRBV7-2 with TRBJ1-5; D gene uncertain. Trimming stripped 3 bases from V and 10 bases from J, with 10 bases between. Germline V gene lookup returns CDR1 SGHTA and CDR2 FQGNSA. CDR3 length: 12 amino acids. The CDR3 nucleotides read TGTGCCAGCAGCTTGGTCAATCGACCCCAGCATTTT. As protein: CASSLVNRPQHF.

The chain links TRBV5-1 to TRBJ1-1, with 9 bases that match TRBD1. V trimming: 2 bases; J trimming: 6 bases; junction bases outside the gene matches: 14. Looked up from germline, CDR1 is SGHRS and CDR2 is YFSETQ. This CDR3 is built from 17 residues. The DNA for the CDR3 is TGCGCCAGCAGCTTTTCCCCCCACGGGACAGGGAGGGCTGAAGCTTTCTTT. Its protein is CASSFSPHGTGRAEAFF.

The chain links TRBV28 to TRBJ2-4, with 11 bases that match TRBD1. Trimming cost V 8 bases and J 8 bases; bases outside gene matches: 5. There are 13 residues in the CDR3. CDR1 MDHEN and CDR2 SYDVKM come from the germline V gene. CDR3 region: CASGPGQGDIQYF. CDR3 DNA sequence: TGTGCCAGCGGTCCGGGACAGGGGGACATTCAGTACTTC.

This clone was counted a single time. V gene TRBV5-1 combines with J gene TRBJ2-1; 9 nucleotides agree with TRBD2. This CDR3 has 16 residues. The germline V gene encodes CDR1 SGHRS and CDR2 YFSETQ. The J segment lost 9 bases and the V segment lost 3 bases, leaving 13 bases of the junction unmatched. The CDR3 DNA is TGCGCCAGCAGCTCCGCCCGGCGCGGGAGGGCCGGTGAGCAGTTCTTC. It specifies CASSSARRGRAGEQFF.

V gene TRBV19 combines with J gene TRBJ1-5, with D perhaps matching TRBD1 (5 bases). V lost 7 bases, J lost 8 bases, and 24 bases lay in between. Germline-derived CDR1 and CDR2 are LNHDA and SQIVND (reference sequence). The CDR3 extends over 16 amino acids. CDR3 protein: CASTPPGGTVLEPQHF. Written as DNA, the CDR3 is TGTGCCAGTACTCCCCCCGGGGGAACAGTTTTAGAGCCCCAGCATTTT.

This chain connects TRBV14 to TRBJ2-3, with D maybe TRBD1 (5 bases). The germline CDR1 and CDR2 sequences are SGHDN and FVKESK. This CDR3 has 15 residues. V was shortened by 1 base and J by 3 bases, with 11 bases between the two germline ends. The CDR3 coding sequence is TGTGCCAGCAGCCAAGTCGAGTCAGGGACAGATACGCAGTATTTT. This gives the protein CASSQVESGTDTQYF.

The rearrangement uses TRBV29-1 and TRBJ1-2, with 8 bases that match TRBD1. J gave up 4 bases and V 3 bases, and 7 bases lay outside the gene matches. This CDR3 contains 14 residues. In germline, CDR1 is SQVTM, CDR2 ANQGSEA. CDR3 DNA sequence: TGCAGCGTTGAGGCCCGGGACAGGACCTATGGCTACACCTTC. As protein: CSVEARDRTYGYTF.

J is TRBJ1-2 and V is TRBV6-5; TRBD1 matches 7 bases. The junction had 12 bases not matched to a gene; V was cut back by 6 bases and J by 8 bases. Germline CDR1 reads MNHEY; CDR2 reads SVGAGI. The CDR3 has 14 residues. DNA for the CDR3: TGTGCCAGCAGACGCCTAGACAGGGCGGGAGGCTACACCTTC. Translated, it gives CASRRLDRAGGYTF.

The V gene is TRBV5-1, the J gene TRBJ2-3; D is unclear. The CDR3 sequence is 14 residues long. Trimming took 2 bases from V and 0 from J, leaving 7 bases between them. Germline V CDR1 and CDR2: SGHRS, YFSETQ. In DNA form, the CDR3 reads TGCGCCAGCAGCTTCGCTCCTAGCACAGATACGCAGTATTTT. This encodes CASSFAPSTDTQYF. The full variable domain, rest sourced from reference TRBV5-1 and TRBJ2-3, is KAGVTQTPRYLIKTRGQQVTLSCSPISGHRSVSWYQQTPGQGLQFLFEYFSETQRNKGNFPGRFSGRQFSNSRSEMNVSTLELGDSALYLCASSFAPSTDTQYFGPGTRLTVL.

The chain uses TRBV27 and TRBJ2-1; D is ambiguous. The V end lost 4 bases, the J end lost 9 bases, and 13 bases lay between the germline ends. The CDR3 is 13 residues long. The germline V gene has CDR1 MNHEY and CDR2 SMNVEV (reference sequence). CDR3 amino acids: CASSYHHQSEQFF. CDR3 DNA sequence: TGTGCCAGCAGTTATCACCACCAATCTGAGCAGTTCTTC.

The chain employs TRBV24-1 and TRBJ1-5; TRBD1 might be the D (6 bases). The V gene lost 3 bases and the J gene lost 4 bases, with 15 bases spanning the gap. The CDR3 loop spans 16 amino acids. Germline V gene lookup returns CDR1 KGHDR and CDR2 SFDVKD. In DNA form, the CDR3 reads TGTGCCACCAGTGATCCAAGGGGGGGCGGAAATCAGCCCCAGCATTTT. Amino acids: CATSDPRGGGNQPQHF.

The chain recombines TRBV7-2 with TRBJ2-7; maybe TRBD2 (7 bases). V shed 5 bases and J shed 3 bases, with 17 bases lying between them. CDR1 is SGHTA, CDR2 FQGNSA, per germline. CDR3 length: 15 amino acids. CDR3 amino acids: CASSKQGGIRYEQYF. CDR3 DNA: TGTGCCAGCAGCAAACAGGGAGGGATTCGCTACGAGCAGTACTTC.

The gene calls are TRBV2 and TRBJ2-7; 10 positions match TRBD1. The CDR3 is made up of 15 amino acids. Trimming removed 5 bases from V and 0 bases from J; junction bases left unmatched: 4. Per the germline V gene, CDR1 is SNHLY and CDR2 is FYNNEI. The DNA of the CDR3 is TGTGCCAGCAGTTGGGACAGGGGCGGCTCCTACGAGCAGTACTTC. Its protein is CASSWDRGGSYEQYF.

This chain connects TRBV5-1 to TRBJ2-7, with D perhaps TRBD1 (6 bases). V shed 4 bases and J shed 3 bases, with 8 bases lying between them. This CDR3 contains 12 residues. Germline V lookup: CDR1 SGHRS, CDR2 YFSETQ. This CDR3 is CASSTQGYEQYF. In DNA form, the CDR3 reads TGCGCCAGCAGCACACAGGGCTACGAGCAGTACTTC.

J is TRBJ2-7 and V is TRBV5-1; 14 positions match TRBD2. V lost 3 bases, J lost 5 bases, and 1 base stayed unmatched. The CDR3 consists of 14 residues. Germline V gene lookup returns CDR1 SGHRS and CDR2 YFSETQ. CDR3 region: CASSSGLAGDEQYF. CDR3 DNA: TGCGCCAGCAGCTCGGGACTAGCGGGAGACGAGCAGTACTTC.